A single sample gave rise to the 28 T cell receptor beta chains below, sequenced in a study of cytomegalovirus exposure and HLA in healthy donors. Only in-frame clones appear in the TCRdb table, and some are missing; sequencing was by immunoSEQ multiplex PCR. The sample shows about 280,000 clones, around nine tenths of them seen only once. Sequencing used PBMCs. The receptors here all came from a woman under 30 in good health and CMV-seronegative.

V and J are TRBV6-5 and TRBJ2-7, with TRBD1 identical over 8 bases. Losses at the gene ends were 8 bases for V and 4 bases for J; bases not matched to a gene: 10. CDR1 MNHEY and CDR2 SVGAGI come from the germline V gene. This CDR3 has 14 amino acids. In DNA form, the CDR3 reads TGTGCCAGCGGGTCGGGACAGGTAAATTACGAGCAGTACTTC. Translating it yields CASGSGQVNYEQYF.

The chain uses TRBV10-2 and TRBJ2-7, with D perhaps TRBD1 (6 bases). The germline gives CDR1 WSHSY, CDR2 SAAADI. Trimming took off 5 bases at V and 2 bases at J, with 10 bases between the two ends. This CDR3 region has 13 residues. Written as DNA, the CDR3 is TGCGCCAGCAGTCGCAGGGGCGCCTACGAGCAGTACTTC. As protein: CASSRRGAYEQYF.

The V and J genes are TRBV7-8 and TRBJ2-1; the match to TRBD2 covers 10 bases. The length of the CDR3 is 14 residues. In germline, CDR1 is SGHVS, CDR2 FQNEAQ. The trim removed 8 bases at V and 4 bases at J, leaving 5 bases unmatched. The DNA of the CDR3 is TGTGCCAGCGTCAGGACTAGCGGTTACAATGAGCAGTTCTTC. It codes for CASVRTSGYNEQFF.

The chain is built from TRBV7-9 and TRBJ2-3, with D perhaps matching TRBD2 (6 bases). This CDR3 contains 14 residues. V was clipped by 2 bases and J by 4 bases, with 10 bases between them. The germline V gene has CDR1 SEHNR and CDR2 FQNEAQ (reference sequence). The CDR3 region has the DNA TGTGCCAGCAGCTTAACGGGAGTCGCAGATACGCAGTATTTT. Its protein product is CASSLTGVADTQYF.

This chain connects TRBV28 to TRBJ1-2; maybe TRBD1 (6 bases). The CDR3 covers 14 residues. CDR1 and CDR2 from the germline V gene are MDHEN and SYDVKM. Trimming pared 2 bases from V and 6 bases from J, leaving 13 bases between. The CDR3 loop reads CASSLPGRGHGYTF. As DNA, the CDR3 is TGTGCCAGCAGTTTACCGGGCAGGGGCCATGGCTACACCTTC.

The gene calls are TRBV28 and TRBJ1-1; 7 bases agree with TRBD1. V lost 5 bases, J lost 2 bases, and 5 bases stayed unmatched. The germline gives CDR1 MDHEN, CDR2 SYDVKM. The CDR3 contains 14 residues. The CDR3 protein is CASSEGQFNTEAFF. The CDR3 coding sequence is TGTGCCAGCAGTGAGGGACAGTTTAACACTGAAGCTTTCTTT.

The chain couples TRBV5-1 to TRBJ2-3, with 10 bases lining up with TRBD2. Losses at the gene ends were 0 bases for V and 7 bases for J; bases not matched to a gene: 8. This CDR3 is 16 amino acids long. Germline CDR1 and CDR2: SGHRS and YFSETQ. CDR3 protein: CASSLEASGSLNTQYF. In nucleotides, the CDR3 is TGCGCCAGCAGCTTGGAGGCTAGCGGGAGTCTAAATACGCAGTATTTT.

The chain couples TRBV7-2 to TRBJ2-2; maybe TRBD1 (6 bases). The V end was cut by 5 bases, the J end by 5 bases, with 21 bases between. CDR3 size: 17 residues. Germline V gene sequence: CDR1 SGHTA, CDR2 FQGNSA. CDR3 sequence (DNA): TGTGCCAGCAGCCCCCCAACCAGGGGCAAGGGGACCGGGGAGCTGTTTTTT. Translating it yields CASSPPTRGKGTGELFF.

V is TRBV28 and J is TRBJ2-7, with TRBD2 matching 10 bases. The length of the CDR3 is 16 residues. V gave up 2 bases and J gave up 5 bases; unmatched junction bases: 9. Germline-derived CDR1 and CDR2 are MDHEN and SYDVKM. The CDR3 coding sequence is TGTGCCAGCAGTTTAAGCGGGAGGGCCATTAATCACGAGCAGTACTTC. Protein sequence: CASSLSGRAINHEQYF. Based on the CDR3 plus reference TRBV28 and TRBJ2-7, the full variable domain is DVKVTQSSRYLVKRTGEKVFLECVQDMDHENMFWYRQDPGLGLRLIYFSYDVKMKEKGDIPEGYSVSREKKERFSLILESASTNQTSMYLCASSLSGRAINHEQYFGPGTRLTVT.

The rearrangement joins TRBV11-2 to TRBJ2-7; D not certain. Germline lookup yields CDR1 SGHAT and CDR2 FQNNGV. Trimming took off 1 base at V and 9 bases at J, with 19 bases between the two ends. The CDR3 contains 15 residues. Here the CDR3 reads CASSLVPLGFYVQYF. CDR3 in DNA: TGTGCCAGCAGCTTAGTGCCGCTGGGCTTTTATGTGCAGTACTTC.

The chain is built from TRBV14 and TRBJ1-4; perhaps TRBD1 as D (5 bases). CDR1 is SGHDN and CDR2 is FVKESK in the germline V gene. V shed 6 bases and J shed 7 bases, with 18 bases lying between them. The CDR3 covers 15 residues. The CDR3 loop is CASSVLGGFSEKLFF. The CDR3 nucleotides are TGTGCCAGCAGTGTCTTGGGGGGTTTTTCTGAAAAACTGTTTTTT.

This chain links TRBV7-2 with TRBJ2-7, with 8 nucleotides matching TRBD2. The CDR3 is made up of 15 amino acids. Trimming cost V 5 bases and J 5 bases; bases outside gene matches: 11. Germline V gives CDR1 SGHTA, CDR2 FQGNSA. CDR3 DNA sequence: TGTGCCAGCAGCCCAACAGCGGGAGTATCTCACGAGCAGTACTTC. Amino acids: CASSPTAGVSHEQYF.

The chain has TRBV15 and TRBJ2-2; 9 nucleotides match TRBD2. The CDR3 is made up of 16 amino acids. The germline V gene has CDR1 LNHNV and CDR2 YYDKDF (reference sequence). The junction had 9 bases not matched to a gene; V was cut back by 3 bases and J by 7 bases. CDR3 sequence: CATSSDWASGIGELFF. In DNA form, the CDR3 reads TGTGCCACCAGCAGTGACTGGGCTAGCGGGATCGGGGAGCTGTTTTTT.

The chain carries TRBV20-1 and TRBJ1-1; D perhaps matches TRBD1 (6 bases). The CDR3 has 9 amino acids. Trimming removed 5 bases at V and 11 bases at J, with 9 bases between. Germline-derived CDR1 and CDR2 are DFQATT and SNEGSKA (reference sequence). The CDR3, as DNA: TGCAGTGCTGAGAGGGGGGCTTTCTTT. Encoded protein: CSAERGAFF.

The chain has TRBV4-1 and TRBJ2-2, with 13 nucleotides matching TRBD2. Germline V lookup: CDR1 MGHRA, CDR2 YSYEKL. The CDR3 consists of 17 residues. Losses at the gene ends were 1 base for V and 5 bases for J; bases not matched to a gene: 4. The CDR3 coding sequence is TGCGCCAGCAGCCAAGTACTAGCGGGAGGGGGGACCGGGGAGCTGTTTTTT. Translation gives CASSQVLAGGGTGELFF.

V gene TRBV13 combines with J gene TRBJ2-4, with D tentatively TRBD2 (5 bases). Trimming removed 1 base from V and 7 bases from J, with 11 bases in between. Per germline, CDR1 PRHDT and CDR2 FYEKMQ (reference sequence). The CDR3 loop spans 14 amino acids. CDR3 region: CASSLAGRTNIQYF. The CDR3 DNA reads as TGTGCCAGCAGCTTAGCGGGCAGGACTAACATTCAGTACTTC. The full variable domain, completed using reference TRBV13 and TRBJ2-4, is AAGVIQSPRHLIKEKRETATLKCYPIPRHDTVYWYQQGPGQDPQFLISFYEKMQSDKGSIPDRFSAQQFSDYHSELNMSSLELGDSALYFCASSLAGRTNIQYFGAGTRLSVL.

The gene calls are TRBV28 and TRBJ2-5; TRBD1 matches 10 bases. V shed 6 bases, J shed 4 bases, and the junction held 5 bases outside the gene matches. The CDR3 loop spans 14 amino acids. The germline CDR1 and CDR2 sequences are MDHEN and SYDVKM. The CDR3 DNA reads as TGTGCCAGCAGCTACTGGACAGGGGGAGAGACCCAGTACTTC. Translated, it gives CASSYWTGGETQYF.

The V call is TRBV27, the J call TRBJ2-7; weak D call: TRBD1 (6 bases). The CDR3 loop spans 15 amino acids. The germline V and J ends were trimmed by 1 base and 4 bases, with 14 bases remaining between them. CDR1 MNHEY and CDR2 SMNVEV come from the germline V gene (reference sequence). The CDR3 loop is CASSLFGGLGYEQYF. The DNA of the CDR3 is TGTGCCAGCAGTTTATTTGGGGGCCTTGGGTACGAGCAGTACTTC.

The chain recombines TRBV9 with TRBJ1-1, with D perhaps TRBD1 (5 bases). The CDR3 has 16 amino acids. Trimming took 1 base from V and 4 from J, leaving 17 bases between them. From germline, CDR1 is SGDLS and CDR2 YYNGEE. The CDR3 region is CASSVTPGGRGTEAFF. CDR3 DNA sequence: TGTGCCAGCAGCGTAACGCCTGGGGGGAGGGGCACTGAAGCTTTCTTT.

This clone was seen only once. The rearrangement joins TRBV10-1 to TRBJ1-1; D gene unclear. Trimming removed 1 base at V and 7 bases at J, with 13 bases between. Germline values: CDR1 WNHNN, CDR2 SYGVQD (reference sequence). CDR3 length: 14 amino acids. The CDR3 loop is CASSELGGSNEAFF. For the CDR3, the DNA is TGCGCCAGCAGTGAGTTGGGAGGTTCGAATGAAGCTTTCTTT.

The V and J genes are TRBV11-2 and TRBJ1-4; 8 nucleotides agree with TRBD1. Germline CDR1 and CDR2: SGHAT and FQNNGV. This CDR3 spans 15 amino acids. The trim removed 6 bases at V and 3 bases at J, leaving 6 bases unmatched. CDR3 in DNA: TGTGCCAGCAGACCCCAGGGGGCAGCTAATGAAAAACTGTTTTTT. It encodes CASRPQGAANEKLFF.

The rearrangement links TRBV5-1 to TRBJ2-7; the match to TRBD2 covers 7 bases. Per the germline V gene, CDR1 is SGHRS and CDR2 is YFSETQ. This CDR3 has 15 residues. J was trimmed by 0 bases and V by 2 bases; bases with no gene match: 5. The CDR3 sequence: CASSFPSGTSYEQYF. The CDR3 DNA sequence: TGCGCCAGCAGCTTCCCTAGCGGAACCTCCTACGAGCAGTACTTC.

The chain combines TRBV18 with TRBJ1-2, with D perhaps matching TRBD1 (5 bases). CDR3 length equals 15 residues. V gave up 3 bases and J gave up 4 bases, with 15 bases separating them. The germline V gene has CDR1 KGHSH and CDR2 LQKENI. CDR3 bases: TGTGCCAGCTCACCGCTCTCCCGAGACAGCTATGGCTACACCTTC. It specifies CASSPLSRDSYGYTF.

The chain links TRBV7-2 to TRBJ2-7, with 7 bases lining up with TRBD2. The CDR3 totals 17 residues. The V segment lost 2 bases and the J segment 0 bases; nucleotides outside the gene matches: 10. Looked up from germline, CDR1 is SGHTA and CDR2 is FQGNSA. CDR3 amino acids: CASSLRSSGNPSYEQYF. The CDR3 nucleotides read TGTGCCAGCAGCTTAAGGTCTAGCGGAAACCCCTCCTACGAGCAGTACTTC.

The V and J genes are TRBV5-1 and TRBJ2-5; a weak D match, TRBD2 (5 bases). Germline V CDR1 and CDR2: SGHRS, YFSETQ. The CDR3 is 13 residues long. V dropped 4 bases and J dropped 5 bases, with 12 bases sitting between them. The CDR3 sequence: CASSLGGSETQYF. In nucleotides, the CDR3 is TGCGCCAGCAGCCTAGGAGGATCGGAGACCCAGTACTTC.

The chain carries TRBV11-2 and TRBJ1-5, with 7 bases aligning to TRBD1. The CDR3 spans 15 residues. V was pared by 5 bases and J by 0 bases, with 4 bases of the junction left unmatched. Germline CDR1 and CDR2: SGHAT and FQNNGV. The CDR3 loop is CASSRDRDSNQPQHF. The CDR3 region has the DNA TGTGCCAGCAGCCGTGACAGGGATAGCAATCAGCCCCAGCATTTT.

The DNA of the CDR3 is TGTGCCAGCAGGGGGTACGGCGGGAGGGGTAGTGCCGGGGAGCTGTTTTTT. Protein product: CASRGYGGRGSAGELFF. This rearrangement joins TRBV28 to TRBJ2-2, with TRBD2 identical over 9 bases. The CDR3 sequence is 17 residues long. From germline, CDR1 is MDHEN and CDR2 SYDVKM. With 6 bases clipped from V and 6 bases from J, the junction kept 14 bases outside the gene matches.

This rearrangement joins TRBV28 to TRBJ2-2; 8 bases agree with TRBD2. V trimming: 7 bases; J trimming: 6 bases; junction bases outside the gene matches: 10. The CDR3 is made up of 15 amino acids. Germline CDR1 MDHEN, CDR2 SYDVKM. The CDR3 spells CASTDSGSGAGELFF. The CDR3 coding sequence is TGTGCCAGCACCGACAGCGGGAGTGGTGCCGGGGAGCTGTTTTTT.